The 10 T cell receptor beta chains given below trace back to one sample, sequenced in a study of regulatory T cells in long-lasting Graves disease. Construction of TCR beta libraries relied on iRepertoire HTBI primers and on Arm-PCR targeting CDR3 regions. TCRdb independently ran MiXCR on the multiplex PCR reads; one entry per CDR3 protein. Here the sample spans 400,000 to 550,000 distinct CDR3 sequences, 15% being singletons. Specified time point: newly diagnosed GD, antithyroid drugs for less than 3 months. Researchers made the TCR library from RNA that was extracted from PBMCs. The data were also submitted as part of a second study, on T cells in Graves' hyperthyroidism and ophthalmopathy.

Specimen: peripheral blood mononuclear cells (PBMCs), collected at new diagnosis, from a patient treated with antithyroid drugs. These receptors were taken from a woman aged 30 to 39 with Graves disease.

This clonotype was seen a few times. V usage is TRBV7-9 and J usage is TRBJ2-3; 10 bases map to TRBD2. After removal of 5 bases from V and 2 bases from J, the junction contained 7 bases not matched to a gene. The CDR3 has 16 amino acids. Germline loops: CDR1 SEHNR, CDR2 FQNEAQ (reference sequence). CDR3 in amino acids: CASSPPGTSVTDTQYF. The CDR3 bases are TGTGCCAGCAGCCCGCCCGGGACTAGCGTCACAGATACGCAGTATTTT. Combining the CDR3 with reference TRBV7-9 and TRBJ2-3 gives the whole variable domain DTGVSQNPRHKITKRGQNVTFRCDPISEHNRLYWYRQTLGQGPEFLTYFQNEAQLEKSRLLSDRFSAERPKGSFSTLEIQRTEQGDSAMYLCASSPPGTSVTDTQYFGPGTRLTVL.

Turning to this clonotype: A much larger clone lies one base from this, so it may be a read error. This chain joins TRBV7-2 and TRBJ2-5, with unresolved D. The CDR3 totals 14 residues. CDR1 and CDR2 from the germline V gene are SGHTA and FQGNSA. The CDR3 loop reads CVSSPRAIQETQYF. The CDR3 region has the DNA TGTGTCAGCAGCCCTCGTGCCATTCAAGAGACCCAGTACTTC.

This clonotype was observed a few times. CDR3 in DNA: TGTGCCAGTAGTATAGAAGGAGGCCCCTATGGCTACACCTTC. The encoded protein is CASSIEGGPYGYTF. V usage is TRBV19 and J usage is TRBJ1-2; no definite D call. Between the trimmed V and J ends, which lost 0 bases and 4 bases, there was a span of 9 bases. There are 14 residues in the CDR3. CDR1 is LNHDA, CDR2 SQIVND, per germline (reference sequence).

This clonotype was counted many times. V is TRBV12-3 or TRBV12-4 and J is TRBJ2-1, with 7 bases identical to TRBD2. V lost 5 bases, J lost 8 bases, and 6 bases stayed unmatched. CDR3 length: 13 amino acids. In nucleotides, the CDR3 is TGTGCCAGCAGTAGGACTAGTGTGGATGAGCAGTTCTTC. It is translated as CASSRTSVDEQFF.

This clonotype was found many times. The chain is built from TRBV2 and TRBJ1-2; D gene uncertain. The CDR3 has 13 amino acids. Germline lookup yields CDR1 SNHLY and CDR2 FYNNEI. V shed 10 bases and J shed 4 bases, with 16 bases lying between them. Here the CDR3 reads CATQTGRSYGYTF. CDR3 DNA: TGTGCCACCCAAACGGGGAGGAGCTATGGCTACACCTTC. The whole variable domain, remainder taken from reference TRBV2 and TRBJ1-2, is EPEVTQTPSHQVTQMGQEVILRCVPISNHLYFYWYRQILGQKVEFLVSFYNNEISEKSEIFDDQFSVERPDGSNFTLKIRSTKLEDSAMYFCATQTGRSYGYTFGSGTRLTVV.

The V gene is TRBV4-1, the J gene TRBJ1-2, with D possibly matching TRBD1 (5 bases). The V gene's germline CDR1 is MGHRA and CDR2 YSYEKL. V was pared by 1 base and J by 8 bases, with 17 bases between. The CDR3 covers 15 residues. CDR3 DNA: TGCGCCAGCAGCCAAGTGGACAAGGTAGTCTTAGGCTACACCTTC. Translated: CASSQVDKVVLGYTF.

The chain employs TRBV19 and TRBJ2-1, with 10 bases that match TRBD2. The trim removed 6 bases at V and 8 bases at J, leaving 13 bases unmatched. Per germline, CDR1 LNHDA and CDR2 SQIVND (reference sequence). This CDR3 has 16 residues. The CDR3 coding sequence is TGTGCCAGTAGCGACACGCTAGCGGGAGTGGCCGATGAGCAGTTCTTC. Translation: CASSDTLAGVADEQFF.

This clonotype has only a few counts. Possible read error: a much larger clone is one base away. The chain joins TRBV12-3 or TRBV12-4 to TRBJ1-1; a weak D match, TRBD1 (5 bases). Trimming took 3 bases from V and 6 from J, leaving 14 bases between them. The CDR3 extends over 14 amino acids. The CDR3 region is CASSFSGLGAEAFF. The CDR3, as DNA: TGTGCCAGCAGTTTTTCAGGGTTAGGCGCTGAAGCTTTCTTT.

The chain couples TRBV25-1 to TRBJ2-5, with a weak D call TRBD1 (6 bases). V lost 8 bases, J lost 5 bases, and 21 bases lay in between. Germline V lookup: CDR1 MGHDK, CDR2 SYGVNS. CDR3 length equals 15 residues. CDR3 coding DNA: TGTGCCAGCGCCATCCTCTCAGGGGAACACGAGACCCAGTACTTC. It specifies CASAILSGEHETQYF.

V is TRBV20-1 and J is TRBJ2-4, with 9 bases fitting TRBD2. This CDR3 spans 14 amino acids. CDR1 DFQATT and CDR2 SNEGSKA come from the germline V gene (reference sequence). Losses at the gene ends were 5 bases for V and 6 bases for J; bases not matched to a gene: 8. Written as DNA, the CDR3 is TGCAGTGCTGTCATAGCGGGAGAAGTAAACATTCAGTACTTC. Its translation: CSAVIAGEVNIQYF.